This T cell receptor (beta chain) was retrieved from a study of CD8+ T cells in alopecia areata. Following extraction, RNA underwent reverse transcription to cDNA, which served as the sequencing template. Assay used: immunoSEQ multiplex PCR; TCRdb lists only in-frame clones, some missing. The table records hundreds of thousands of clones, 58% of them present only once. Treatment given: oral pan-JAK inhibitor, 5-10 mg twice daily. This clonotype was sampled from a human donor with alopecia areata. The source was CD4+ T cells sorted from blood, collected at week 24, from a patient treated with tofacitinib.

The CDR3 spells CSAKIDTQYF. CDR3 nucleotides: TGCAGCGCCAAAATAGATACGCAGTATTTT. The rearrangement joins TRBV29-1 to TRBJ2-3; no definite D call. The V end lost 7 bases, the J end lost 5 bases, and 7 bases lay between the germline ends. This CDR3 has 10 amino acids. Germline V gene sequence: CDR1 SQVTM, CDR2 ANQGSEA.